One sample yielded the 3 T cell receptor beta chains listed below, sequenced in a study of naive and memory T cell subsets. The library had UMIs added by 3' ligation of an oligonucleotide to TCR cDNA. Ligated cDNA underwent four rounds of PCR with nested alpha and beta constant region primers and SP2. TCRdb independently ran MiXCR on the 5' RACE reads; one entry per CDR3 protein. The sample has tens of thousands of distinct CDR3 sequences; over 6% are singletons. All receptors come from a female donor in good health.

At least ten counts were recorded for this clonotype. V gene TRBV18 combines with J gene TRBJ1-1; D unresolved. In germline, CDR1 is KGHSH, CDR2 LQKENI. Trimming stripped 3 bases from V and 9 bases from J, with 11 bases between. This CDR3 spans 12 amino acids. The CDR3 region has the DNA TGTGCCAGCTCACCTGCAGGAGAAAAAGCTTTCTTT. It encodes CASSPAGEKAFF.

As regards this clonotype: A much larger clone sits a single nucleotide away, making a read error possible. Without the conserved terminal phenylalanine or tryptophan, this CDR3 likely stems from a read error. V and J are TRBV6-1 and TRBJ1-5; 11 positions match TRBD1. Germline CDR1 reads MNHNS; CDR2 reads SASEGT. The CDR3 sequence is 15 residues long. Trimming cost V 6 bases and J 7 bases; bases outside gene matches: 8. The CDR3 protein is CASRQGQGVRQPQHV. The CDR3 DNA is TGTGCCAGCAGACAGGGACAGGGGGTTCGGCAGCCCCAGCATGTT.

This clonotype showed up just a few times. The chain is built from TRBV28 and TRBJ2-2, with a possible D match to TRBD2 (7 bases). V was shortened by 6 bases and J by 0 bases, with 11 bases between the two germline ends. The CDR3 contains 15 residues. Germline CDR1 and CDR2: MDHEN and SYDVKM. The CDR3: CASSRGAANTGELFF. The CDR3 DNA is TGTGCCAGCAGCCGGGGGGCAGCGAACACCGGGGAGCTGTTTTTT. Drawing the rest from reference TRBV28 and TRBJ2-2, the complete variable domain is DVKVTQSSRYLVKRTGEKVFLECVQDMDHENMFWYRQDPGLGLRLIYFSYDVKMKEKGDIPEGYSVSREKKERFSLILESASTNQTSMYLCASSRGAANTGELFFGEGSRLTVL.